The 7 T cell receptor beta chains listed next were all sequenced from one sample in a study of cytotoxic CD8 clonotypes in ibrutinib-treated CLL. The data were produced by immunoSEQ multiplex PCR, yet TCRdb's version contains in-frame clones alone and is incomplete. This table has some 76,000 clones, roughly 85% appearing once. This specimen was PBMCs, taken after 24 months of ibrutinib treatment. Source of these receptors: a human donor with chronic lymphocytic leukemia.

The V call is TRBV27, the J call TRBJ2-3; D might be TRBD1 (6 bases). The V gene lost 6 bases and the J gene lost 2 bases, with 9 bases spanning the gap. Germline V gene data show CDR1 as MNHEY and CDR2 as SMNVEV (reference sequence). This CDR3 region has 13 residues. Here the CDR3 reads CASRTGDTDTQYF. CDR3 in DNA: TGTGCCAGCAGGACAGGAGACACAGATACGCAGTATTTT.

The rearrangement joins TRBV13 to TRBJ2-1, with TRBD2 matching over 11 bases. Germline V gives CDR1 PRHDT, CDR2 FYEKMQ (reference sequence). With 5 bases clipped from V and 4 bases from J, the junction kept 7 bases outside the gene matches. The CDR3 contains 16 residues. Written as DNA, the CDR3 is TGTGCCAGCAGCGCCGGGACTAGCGGATCTTACAATGAGCAGTTCTTC. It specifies CASSAGTSGSYNEQFF.

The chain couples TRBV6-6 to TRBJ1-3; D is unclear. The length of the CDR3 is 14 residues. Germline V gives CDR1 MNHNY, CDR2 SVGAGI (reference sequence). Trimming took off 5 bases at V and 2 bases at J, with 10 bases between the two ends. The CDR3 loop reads CASSPTVAGNTIYF. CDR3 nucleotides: TGTGCCAGCAGTCCGACGGTTGCTGGAAACACCATATATTTT.

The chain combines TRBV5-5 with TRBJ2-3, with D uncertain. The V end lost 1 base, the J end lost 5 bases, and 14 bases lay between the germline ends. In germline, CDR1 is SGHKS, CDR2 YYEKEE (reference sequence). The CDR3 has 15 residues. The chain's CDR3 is CASSLTPSSRDTQYF. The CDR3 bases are TGTGCCAGCAGCTTGACCCCCTCTTCCCGAGATACGCAGTATTTT.

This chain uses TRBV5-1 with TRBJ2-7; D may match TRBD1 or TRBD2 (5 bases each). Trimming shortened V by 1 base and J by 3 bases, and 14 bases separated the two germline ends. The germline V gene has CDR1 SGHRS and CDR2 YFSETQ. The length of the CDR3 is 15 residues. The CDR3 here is CASSLSPPGGYEQYF. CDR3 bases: TGCGCCAGCAGCTTGTCACCACCTGGGGGCTACGAGCAGTACTTC. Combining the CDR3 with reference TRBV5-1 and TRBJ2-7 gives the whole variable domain KAGVTQTPRYLIKTRGQQVTLSCSPISGHRSVSWYQQTPGQGLQFLFEYFSETQRNKGNFPGRFSGRQFSNSRSEMNVSTLELGDSALYLCASSLSPPGGYEQYFGPGTRLTVT.

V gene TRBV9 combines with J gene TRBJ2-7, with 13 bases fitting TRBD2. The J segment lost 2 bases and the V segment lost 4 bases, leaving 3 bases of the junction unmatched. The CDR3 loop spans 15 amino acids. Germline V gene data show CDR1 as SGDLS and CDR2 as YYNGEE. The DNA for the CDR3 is TGTGCCAGCAGCCCCGGACTAGCGGGAGCCTACGAGCAGTACTTC. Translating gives CASSPGLAGAYEQYF.

In nucleotides, the CDR3 is TGTGCCAGCAGCCCCCCCCTCTCTAGCGGGAGAAGTTCGTGGAATGAGCAGTTCTTC. Translation: CASSPPLSSGRSSWNEQFF. The chain joins TRBV7-2 to TRBJ2-1; 10 bases align to TRBD2. The CDR3 is 19 amino acids. Per germline, CDR1 SGHTA and CDR2 FQGNSA. Germline trimming cut 5 bases from V and 7 bases from J; bases unmatched to any gene: 20. Based on the CDR3 plus reference TRBV7-2 and TRBJ2-1, the full variable domain is GAGVSQSPSNKVTEKGKDVELRCDPISGHTALYWYRQSLGQGLEFLIYFQGNSAPDKSGLPSDRFSAERTGGSVSTLTIQRTQQEDSAVYLCASSPPLSSGRSSWNEQFFGPGTRLTVL.